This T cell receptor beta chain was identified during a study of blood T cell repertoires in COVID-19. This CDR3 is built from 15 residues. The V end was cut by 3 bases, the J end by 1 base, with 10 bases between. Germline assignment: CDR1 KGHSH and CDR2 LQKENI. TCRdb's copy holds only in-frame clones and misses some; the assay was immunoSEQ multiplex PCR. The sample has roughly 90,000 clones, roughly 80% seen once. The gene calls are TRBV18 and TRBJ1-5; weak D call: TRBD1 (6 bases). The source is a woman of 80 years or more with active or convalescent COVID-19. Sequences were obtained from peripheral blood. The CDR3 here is CASSPQGLSNQPQHF. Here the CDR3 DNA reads TGTGCCAGCTCACCGCAGGGGTTGAGCAATCAGCCCCAGCATTTT.